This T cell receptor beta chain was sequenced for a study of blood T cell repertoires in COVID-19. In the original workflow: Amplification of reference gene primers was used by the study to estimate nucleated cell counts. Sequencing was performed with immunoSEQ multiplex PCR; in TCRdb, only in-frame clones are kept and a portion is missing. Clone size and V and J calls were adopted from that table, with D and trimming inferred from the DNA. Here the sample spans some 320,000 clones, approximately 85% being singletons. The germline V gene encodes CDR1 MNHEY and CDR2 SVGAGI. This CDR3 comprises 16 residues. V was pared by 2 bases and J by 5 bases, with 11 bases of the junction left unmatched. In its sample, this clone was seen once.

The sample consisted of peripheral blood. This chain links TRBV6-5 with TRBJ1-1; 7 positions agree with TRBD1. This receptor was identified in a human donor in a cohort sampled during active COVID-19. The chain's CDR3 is CASSYRPGQWITEAFF. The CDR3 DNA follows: TGTGCCAGCAGTTACCGTCCGGGACAGTGGATAACTGAAGCTTTCTTT.